The next 18 T cell receptor beta chains were all read from a single sample in a study of T cell repertoires in cytomegalovirus infection. TCRdb passed the reads through MiXCR, listing each CDR3 protein once. The sample shows about 260,000 distinct CDR3 sequences, roughly 15% of them seen only once. Sample: PBMCs. These receptor sequences come from a human donor in good health (CMV status not recorded). Some clones in this sample may be carry-over from other donors' samples.

This clonotype showed up just a few times. This chain connects TRBV6-5 to TRBJ2-7; D gene uncertain. Germline loops: CDR1 MNHEY, CDR2 SVGAGI. This CDR3 has 14 amino acids. V gave up 1 base and J gave up 0 bases, with 7 bases separating them. The CDR3, as DNA: TGTGCCAGCAGTTACTTTCCCAGCTCCTACGAGCAGTACTTC. It yields the protein CASSYFPSSYEQYF.

The chain has TRBV4-2 and TRBJ2-5; 7 bases are a match to TRBD1. This CDR3 spans 15 amino acids. The J segment lost 3 bases and the V segment lost 1 base, leaving 5 bases of the junction unmatched. From germline, CDR1 is LGHNA and CDR2 YNFKEQ. CDR3 DNA sequence: TGTGCCAGCAGCCAAGCGGGACAGCCTGAAGAGACCCAGTACTTC. It specifies CASSQAGQPEETQYF.

This chain links TRBV29-1 with TRBJ2-1; D is uncertain. The CDR3 totals 13 residues. Germline V CDR1 and CDR2: SQVTM, ANQGSEA. V gave up 1 base and J gave up 7 bases, with 11 bases separating them. Here the CDR3 DNA reads TGCAGCGTTGAAGGTGTAGGGCCGAATGAGCAGTTCTTC. This gives the protein CSVEGVGPNEQFF.

The genes are TRBV28 and TRBJ2-7; a possible D gene is TRBD1 (6 bases). The germline gives CDR1 MDHEN, CDR2 SYDVKM. The CDR3 totals 13 residues. Trimming took 9 bases from V and 3 from J, leaving 15 bases between them. The DNA of the CDR3 is TGTGCCAGTCCGTCAGGGGATGACTACGAGCAGTACTTC. Protein: CASPSGDDYEQYF.

This clonotype has just a few counts. The chain employs TRBV20-1 and TRBJ2-7; 12 bases map to TRBD2. V was pared by 1 base and J by 2 bases, with 3 bases of the junction left unmatched. The germline CDR1 and CDR2 sequences are DFQATT and SNEGSKA (reference sequence). The length of the CDR3 is 15 residues. The DNA of the CDR3 is TGCAGTGCTAGAGTCCCTAGCGGGAGGGCCTACGAGCAGTACTTC. As protein: CSARVPSGRAYEQYF.

This clonotype has only a few counts. The genes are TRBV6-5 and TRBJ1-4; 7 bases align to TRBD1. The CDR3 length is 14 residues. CDR1 and CDR2 (germline): MNHEY, SVGAGI. Unmatched junction bases numbered 11, after V lost 10 bases and J lost 6 bases. The CDR3 coding sequence is TGTGCCACCCATTCCGGGACAGTCCATGAAAAACTGTTTTTT. As protein: CATHSGTVHEKLFF.

This clonotype was counted many times. CDR3 coding DNA: TGTGCCAGCAGCTTCGGACAGACCTATTATGGCTACACCTTC. Translation: CASSFGQTYYGYTF. V gene TRBV11-1 combines with J gene TRBJ1-2; D may be TRBD1 (6 bases). The germline V gene encodes CDR1 SGHAT and CDR2 FQDESV (reference sequence). The CDR3 runs to 14 residues. The germline V and J ends were trimmed by 3 bases and 5 bases, with 13 bases remaining between them.

V and J are TRBV11-1 and TRBJ2-5, with TRBD2 as a possible D gene (5 bases). CDR1 is SGHAT, CDR2 FQDESV, per germline (reference sequence). This CDR3 is built from 15 residues. With 7 bases removed from V and 1 base from J, the gap between germline ends came to 16 bases. CDR3 sequence reads: CASTRTRQFQETQYF. Here the CDR3 DNA reads TGTGCCAGCACTCGAACTAGACAATTCCAAGAGACCCAGTACTTC.

This clonotype was seen a handful of times. This chain links TRBV19 with TRBJ2-1; 7 nucleotides match TRBD2. The germline V gene encodes CDR1 LNHDA and CDR2 SQIVND (reference sequence). V lost 8 bases to trimming and J lost 6 bases; unmatched junction nucleotides: 10. The CDR3 has 14 amino acids. This CDR3 is CASWASGKSNEQFF. DNA of the CDR3: TGTGCCAGTTGGGCTAGCGGCAAATCCAATGAGCAGTTCTTC. The whole variable domain, remainder taken from reference TRBV19 and TRBJ2-1, is DGGITQSPKYLFRKEGQNVTLSCEQNLNHDAMYWYRQDPGQGLRLIYYSQIVNDFQKGDIAEGYSVSREKKESFPLTVTSAQKNPTAFYLCASWASGKSNEQFFGPGTRLTVL.

This clonotype was detected only a few times. The genes are TRBV29-1 and TRBJ2-4; 7 bases agree with TRBD2. From germline, CDR1 is SQVTM and CDR2 ANQGSEA. Trimming removed 4 bases from V and 8 bases from J; junction bases left unmatched: 5. CDR3 length: 12 amino acids. CDR3 sequence (DNA): TGCAGCGTTGTGGCGGGAGCTGACATTCAGTACTTC. This sequence encodes CSVVAGADIQYF.

This clonotype was found a few times. This chain links TRBV2 with TRBJ1-1; D gene unclear. From germline, CDR1 is SNHLY and CDR2 FYNNEI. Trimming removed 6 bases at V and 0 bases at J, with 8 bases between. CDR3 length equals 13 residues. In nucleotides, the CDR3 is TGTGCCAGCAGACGGGAGATGAACACTGAAGCTTTCTTT. Amino acids: CASRREMNTEAFF. The full variable domain, its missing parts supplied by reference TRBV2 and TRBJ1-1, is EPEVTQTPSHQVTQMGQEVILRCVPISNHLYFYWYRQILGQKVEFLVSFYNNEISEKSEIFDDQFSVERPDGSNFTLKIRSTKLEDSAMYFCASRREMNTEAFFGQGTRLTVV.

The sample holds a few counts of this clonotype. V usage is TRBV5-1 and J usage is TRBJ2-3; 7 nucleotides match TRBD2. V trimming: 4 bases; J trimming: 5 bases; junction bases outside the gene matches: 10. This CDR3 has 15 amino acids. Germline V gene sequence: CDR1 SGHRS, CDR2 YFSETQ. For the CDR3, the DNA is TGCGCCAGCAGCGGAGGCGGGAGTAGAGAAGATACGCAGTATTTT. It specifies CASSGGGSREDTQYF.

This clonotype was detected only a few times. The chain links TRBV12-3 or TRBV12-4 to TRBJ1-5; no reliable D call. V was pared by 2 bases and J by 0 bases, with 5 bases between. The CDR3 is made up of 14 amino acids. The CDR3 bases are TGTGCCAGCAGTTTATTGCATAGCAATCAGCCCCAGCATTTT. This translates into CASSLLHSNQPQHF.

The CDR3 nucleotides read TGTGCCAGCAGCCCCGAGAGGGCCTCCTACGAGCAGTACTTC. Amino acids: CASSPERASYEQYF. V gene TRBV9 combines with J gene TRBJ2-7, with D perhaps matching TRBD2 (5 bases). Germline assignment: CDR1 SGDLS and CDR2 YYNGEE. Between the trimmed V and J ends, which lost 4 bases and 0 bases, there was a span of 11 bases. The length of the CDR3 is 14 residues.

Concerning this clonotype itself: One junction end does not reproduce the germline sequence, and a read error may be involved. This chain connects TRBV5-3 to TRBJ1-2, with TRBD1 matching 7 bases. TRBV5-3 falls under the ORF class, with uncertain function. The CDR3 is 15 amino acids. CDR3 bases: TGTGCCAGCAGCTTGGGGGACAGCGGTTTATATGGCTACACCTTC. It specifies CASSLGDSGLYGYTF.

This clonotype was picked up a small number of times. This sequence joins TRBV20-1 and TRBJ2-3; perhaps D is TRBD1 or TRBD2 (5 bases each). Trimming pared 5 bases from V and 6 bases from J, leaving 21 bases between. Germline CDR1 and CDR2: DFQATT and SNEGSKA (reference sequence). The CDR3 has 15 amino acids. The CDR3 region is CSAEGTAASPDTQYF. In DNA form, the CDR3 reads TGCAGTGCTGAAGGGACCGCCGCATCGCCGGATACGCAGTATTTT.

This clonotype appeared a few times. V gene TRBV20-1 combines with J gene TRBJ2-1, with TRBD2 matching over 8 bases. Germline V lookup: CDR1 DFQATT, CDR2 SNEGSKA (reference sequence). The CDR3 is 16 residues long. The ends lost 2 bases at V and 11 bases at J; junction bases unmatched: 17. CDR3 bases: TGCAGTGCTAGACCCCCCCTAGCGGGTGCCCAAGGGAAGCAGTTCTTC. Encoded protein: CSARPPLAGAQGKQFF.

This clonotype was found a few times. The rearrangement uses TRBV6-6 and TRBJ1-6, with 8 bases aligning to TRBD1. J gave up 7 bases and V 6 bases, and 5 bases lay outside the gene matches. The CDR3 has 14 residues. Germline loops: CDR1 MNHNY, CDR2 SVGAGI (reference sequence). The CDR3 loop is CASSSGQVNSPLHF. The CDR3 nucleotides are TGTGCCAGCAGCTCGGGACAGGTCAATTCACCCCTCCACTTT.